The next 23 T cell receptor beta chains were all read from a single sample in a study of T cells in Graves' hyperthyroidism and ophthalmopathy. RNA transcripts gave rise to amplified TCR beta CDR3 regions. A first-round RT-PCR of the TCR CDR3 used the HTBI primer set. MiXCR was run by TCRdb on the multiplex PCR reads, yielding one entry per CDR3 protein. The sample has approximately 400,000 distinct CDR3 sequences, approximately 19% seen once. The sequenced material came from blood. The receptors come from a woman younger than 35 with Graves' hyperthyroidism.

This clonotype has a count of ten or more. This chain joins TRBV28 and TRBJ1-5; D is perhaps TRBD1 (5 bases). The CDR3 has 12 residues. Between the trimmed V and J ends, which lost 10 bases and 7 bases, there was a span of 14 bases. Looked up from germline, CDR1 is MDHEN and CDR2 is SYDVKM. CDR3 residues: CATGGLRQPQHF. CDR3 coding DNA: TGTGCCACCGGGGGTCTTCGACAGCCCCAGCATTTT.

Worth noting for this clonotype: One end of the junction is discordant with germline, which a read error may explain. The genes are TRBV6-1 and TRBJ2-7; 9 bases fit TRBD2. CDR3 length: 14 residues. Germline values: CDR1 MNHNS, CDR2 SASEGT. The CDR3: CASSQTSGSYEQYF. The CDR3 nucleotides are TGTGCCAGCAGCCAGACTAGCGGATCCTACGAGCAATACTTC.

The sample holds many counts of this clonotype. The chain couples TRBV6-5 to TRBJ1-2; 7 bases align to TRBD1. Germline trimming cut 0 bases from V and 8 bases from J; bases unmatched to any gene: 3. This CDR3 contains 13 residues. Germline V gene data show CDR1 as MNHEY and CDR2 as SVGAGI. CDR3 sequence reads: CASSYSQGNGYTF. CDR3 bases: TGTGCCAGCAGTTACTCACAGGGGAACGGCTACACCTTC.

This clonotype was seen at least ten times. The chain couples TRBV19 to TRBJ2-7, with 14 bases aligning to TRBD2. Germline-derived CDR1 and CDR2 are LNHDA and SQIVND (reference sequence). CDR3 length: 16 residues. V was pared by 10 bases and J by 5 bases, with 13 bases of the junction left unmatched. The CDR3, as DNA: TGTGCCACAAGTTGGACTAGCGGGGGGCCCCAGGACGAGCAGTACTTC. Translated, it gives CATSWTSGGPQDEQYF.

This clonotype was seen ten or more times. This chain connects TRBV18 to TRBJ2-5; the D is unclear. The CDR3 spans 12 residues. Trimming removed 2 bases at V and 5 bases at J, with 6 bases between. Germline CDR1 is KGHSH and CDR2 is LQKENI. The CDR3 nucleotides are TGTGCCAGCTCACCAGAGGAGGAGACCCAGTACTTC. The encoded protein is CASSPEEETQYF.

This clonotype was counted at least ten times. J is TRBJ2-7 and V is TRBV6-1; TRBD1 matches 8 bases. The CDR3 length is 14 residues. With 4 bases clipped from V and 6 bases from J, the junction kept 8 bases outside the gene matches. Per the germline V gene, CDR1 is MNHNS and CDR2 is SASEGT. The CDR3 sequence: CASSGGQGRIEQYF. Written as DNA, the CDR3 is TGTGCCAGCAGTGGCGGACAGGGTAGGATCGAGCAGTACTTC.

The chain uses TRBV7-2 and TRBJ1-2; 7 bases align to TRBD1. The CDR3 length is 12 residues. Germline V gene sequence: CDR1 SGHTA, CDR2 FQGNSA. J gave up 8 bases and V 5 bases, and 5 bases lay outside the gene matches. CDR3 protein: CASSLQGIGYTF. In DNA form, the CDR3 reads TGTGCCAGCAGCCTACAGGGGATCGGCTACACCTTC.

This clonotype came up a few times. This chain joins TRBV20-1 and TRBJ1-5; the D gene is possibly TRBD1 (6 bases). Germline V CDR1 and CDR2: DFQATT, SNEGSKA (reference sequence). V shed 1 base and J shed 5 bases, with 9 bases lying between them. CDR3 size: 13 residues. CDR3 protein: CSARGTVDQPQHF. The CDR3 coding sequence is TGCAGTGCTAGAGGGACAGTAGATCAGCCCCAGCATTTT.

This clonotype appeared many times. V gene TRBV6-1 combines with J gene TRBJ2-7; TRBD2 aligns across 9 bases. Germline V lookup: CDR1 MNHNS, CDR2 SASEGT. V lost 6 bases, J lost 0 bases, and 3 bases stayed unmatched. CDR3 length: 14 amino acids. CDR3 in DNA: TGTGCCAGCAGCTTTAGCGGGGGCTCCTACGAGCAGTACTTC. Its protein is CASSFSGGSYEQYF.

This clonotype was recorded only once. The rearrangement joins TRBV6-5 to TRBJ2-7, with D uncertain. CDR1 and CDR2 from the germline V gene are MNHEY and SVGAGI. This CDR3 spans 12 amino acids. The germline V and J ends were trimmed by 2 bases and 4 bases, with 6 bases remaining between them. CDR3 amino acids: CASSYARYEQYF. Written as DNA, the CDR3 is TGTGCCAGCAGTTACGCGAGGTACGAGCAGTACTTC.

This clonotype was seen only a few times. V and J are TRBV28 and TRBJ2-4; perhaps TRBD1 as D (5 bases). The CDR3 runs to 13 residues. The germline V and J ends were trimmed by 5 bases and 2 bases, with 7 bases remaining between them. The germline CDR1 and CDR2 sequences are MDHEN and SYDVKM. CDR3 nucleotides: TGTGCCAGCAGTCAGGGATCCAAAAACATTCAGTACTTC. It codes for CASSQGSKNIQYF.

About this clonotype itself: The CDR3 carries no conserved terminal phenylalanine or tryptophan, so it likely arises from a read error. CDR3 coding DNA: TGTGCCAGCAGTCCTGGCGGGGATCTCTCCTACGAGCAGTACTAC. It encodes CASSPGGDLSYEQYY. This chain uses TRBV6-2 or TRBV6-3 with TRBJ2-7, with D perhaps matching TRBD2 (6 bases). V lost 5 bases to trimming and J lost 0 bases, with 14 bases between them. CDR1 is MNHEY, CDR2 SVGEGT, per germline. This CDR3 region has 15 residues.

This chain's CDR3 is CASTTRTPGTANTEAFF. The CDR3 bases are TGTGCCAGCACCACCAGAACACCGGGAACAGCCAACACTGAAGCTTTCTTT. The J gene is TRBJ1-1, the V gene TRBV3-1; D gene unclear. The CDR3 is made up of 17 amino acids. CDR1 and CDR2 (germline): LGHDT, YNNKEL (reference sequence). The V and J ends lost 7 bases and 2 bases respectively, with 23 bases between them.

This clonotype was detected many times. This sequence joins TRBV7-8 and TRBJ1-2; D call uncertain. Germline V gene data show CDR1 as SGHVS and CDR2 as FQNEAQ. This CDR3 has 14 amino acids. V was cut by 2 bases and J by 5 bases, with 12 bases left in between. The CDR3 region has the DNA TGTGCCAGCAGCTTACGAAGGCAGAAGTATGGCTACACCTTC. It yields the protein CASSLRRQKYGYTF.

In this sample, this clonotype turned up many times. The CDR3 sequence is CASSETGVAQPQHF. CDR3 nucleotides: TGTGCCAGCAGTGAGACAGGGGTTGCTCAGCCCCAGCATTTT. V usage is TRBV12-3 or TRBV12-4 and J usage is TRBJ1-5, with 8 bases that match TRBD1. Trimming removed 5 bases from V and 6 bases from J; junction bases left unmatched: 6. This CDR3 is 14 amino acids long.

This clonotype was counted at least ten times. CDR3 protein: CAWSRTEQYF. CDR3 DNA sequence: TGTGCCTGGAGTAGGACCGAGCAGTACTTC. This chain links TRBV30 with TRBJ2-7; D gene uncertain. The germline V and J ends were trimmed by 2 bases and 6 bases, with 5 bases remaining between them. CDR3 length equals 10 residues. Per germline, CDR1 GTSNPN and CDR2 SVGIG (reference sequence).

In its sample, this clonotype was seen many times. The chain recombines TRBV30 with TRBJ2-5; TRBD1 agrees at 7 bases. V gave up 2 bases and J gave up 1 base; unmatched junction bases: 1. Germline V lookup: CDR1 GTSNPN, CDR2 SVGIG (reference sequence). The CDR3 length is 13 residues. The CDR3 here is CAWSYRGQETQYF. The CDR3 coding sequence is TGTGCCTGGAGTTACAGGGGCCAAGAGACCCAGTACTTC.

This clonotype was recorded many times. The chain is built from TRBV20-1 and TRBJ1-5; D is perhaps TRBD1 (5 bases). Germline CDR1 is DFQATT and CDR2 is SNEGSKA (reference sequence). V lost 6 bases and J lost 2, with 8 bases in between. This CDR3 region has 12 residues. CDR3 loop: CSAGRRNQPQHF. In nucleotides, the CDR3 is TGCAGTGCGGGACGGCGCAATCAGCCCCAGCATTTT.

This chain's CDR3 is CASSLYPEAGELFF. CDR3 nucleotides: TGTGCCAGCAGCTTATACCCCGAAGCTGGGGAGCTGTTTTTT. V and J are TRBV7-3 and TRBJ2-2, with D unresolved. Germline V gives CDR1 SGHTA, CDR2 FQGTGA. The length of the CDR3 is 14 residues. Trimming pared 2 bases from V and 8 bases from J, leaving 12 bases between.

Only a few counts were recorded for this clonotype. Germline is not matched at one junction end, which may reflect a read error. V gene TRBV30 combines with J gene TRBJ2-4, with TRBD2 as a possible D gene (7 bases). The germline CDR1 and CDR2 sequences are GTSNPN and SVGIG (reference sequence). The CDR3 loop spans 16 amino acids. CDR3 sequence: CAWNLPGGGGKNIKYF. The CDR3 DNA sequence: TGTGCCTGGAACTTACCTGGTGGGGGGGGCAAAAACATTAAGTACTTC.

This clonotype was detected ten times or more. V gene TRBV5-1 combines with J gene TRBJ1-2; 9 positions match TRBD1. The CDR3 spans 15 residues. Germline V gene data show CDR1 as SGHRS and CDR2 as YFSETQ. V dropped 4 bases and J dropped 4; count of bases not matched to a gene: 8. The CDR3 bases are TGCGCCAGCAGCCTACGACAGGGGGAAGGCTATGGCTACACCTTC. This gives the protein CASSLRQGEGYGYTF.

This clonotype was picked up many times. The chain employs TRBV12-3 or TRBV12-4 and TRBJ2-7; D call uncertain. The V and J ends lost 1 base and 7 bases respectively, with 11 bases between them. The CDR3 runs to 13 residues. CDR3 DNA sequence: TGTGCCAGCAGTTTAGTGCAGGTCGAGGAGCAGTACTTC. It codes for CASSLVQVEEQYF.

The rearrangement joins TRBV9 to TRBJ1-2, with D maybe TRBD1 (5 bases). The CDR3 sequence is 13 residues long. Trimming left V 7 bases short and J 7 bases short, with 17 bases between. Per germline, CDR1 SGDLS and CDR2 YYNGEE. CDR3 region: CASSQAVVSGYTF. DNA for the CDR3: TGTGCCAGCTCACAGGCAGTTGTTAGTGGCTACACCTTC.